Described below is a single TCR beta chain sequence and its context. In the original processing: Cell counts per sample came from amplifying reference gene primers. TCRdb's table, derived via immunoSEQ multiplex PCR, lists solely in-frame clones and lacks some. The DNA was the basis for D and trimming; V, J and clone size are from that table. This table holds approximately 270,000 clones, around 85% found once. There are 15 residues in the CDR3. V was pared by 4 bases and J by 4 bases, with 8 bases of the junction left unmatched. Germline V lookup: CDR1 SGHRS, CDR2 YFSETQ. The entry originates in a study of blood T cell repertoires in COVID-19. Overall study context: Collection of acute and convalescent COVID-19 samples took place in the United States, Italy and Spain.

Participant-reported clinical history was the basis for cohort assignment. Either two negative PCRs, clearance, or symptom resolution qualified Cohort 3 donors as recovered. The V call is TRBV5-1, the J call TRBJ1-1; 9 nucleotides align to TRBD1. The sequence came from a woman in her forties or fifties who had recovered from COVID-19. Specimen: PBMCs or T cells enriched from blood (not recorded which). The CDR3 here is CASSDPTGGSTEAFF. The DNA of the CDR3 is TGCGCCAGCAGCGACCCGACAGGGGGGAGCACTGAAGCTTTCTTT.